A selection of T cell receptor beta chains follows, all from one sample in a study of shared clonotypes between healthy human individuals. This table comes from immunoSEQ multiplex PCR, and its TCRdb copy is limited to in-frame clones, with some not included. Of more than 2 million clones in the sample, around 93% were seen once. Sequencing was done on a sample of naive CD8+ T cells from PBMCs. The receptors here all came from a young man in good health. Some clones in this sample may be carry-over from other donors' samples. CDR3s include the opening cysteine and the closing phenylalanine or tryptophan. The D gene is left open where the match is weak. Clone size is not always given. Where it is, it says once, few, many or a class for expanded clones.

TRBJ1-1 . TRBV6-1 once TGTGCCAGCAGCGTAGACAGCCCCACTGAAGCTTTCTTT CASSVDSPTEAFF
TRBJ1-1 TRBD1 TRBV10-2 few TGCGCCAGCACAAAGGGACAGGAAGCTTTCTTT CASTKGQEAFF
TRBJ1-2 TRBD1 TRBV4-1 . TGCGCCAGCAGCCGGGGGACAGAGAACTATGGCTACACCTTC CASSRGTENYGYTF
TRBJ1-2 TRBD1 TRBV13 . TGTGCCAGCAGCCTGGGGACAGCCCCCCGTTATGGCTACACCTTC CASSLGTAPRYGYTF
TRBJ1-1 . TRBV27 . TGTGCCAGCAGTTTATGGGGGCGCGTACCGGGGACTGAAGCTTTCTTT CASSLWGRVPGTEAFF
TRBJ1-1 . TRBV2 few TGTGCCAGCACGTTTACAGGGATCCCTGAAGCTTTCTTT CASTFTGIPEAFF
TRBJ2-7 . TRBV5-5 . TGTGCCAGCAGCCCAGGGACGGCCCCCTCCTACGAGCAGTACTTC CASSPGTAPSYEQYF
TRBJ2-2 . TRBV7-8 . TGTGCCAGCAGCTTAGTGTATCTTATTGGTCTTCGGGGAAACACCGGGGAGCTGTTTTTT CASSLVYLIGLRGNTGELFF
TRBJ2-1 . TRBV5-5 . TGTGCCAGCAGCTTCTGGCGGTCTTCCTACAATGAGCAGTTCTTC CASSFWRSSYNEQFF
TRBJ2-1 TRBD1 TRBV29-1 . TGCAGCGTCTCTACAGGGGGCGGTAACTACAATGAGCAGTTCTTC CSVSTGGGNYNEQFF
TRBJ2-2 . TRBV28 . TGTGCCAGCAGTTTCTCTGCAGGGGACACCGGGGAGCTGTTTTTT CASSFSAGDTGELFF
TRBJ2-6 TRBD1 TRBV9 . TGTGCCAGCTCGGGACAGAGCTCTGGGGCCAACGTCCTGACTTTC CASSGQSSGANVLTF
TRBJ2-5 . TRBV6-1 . TGTGCCAGCAGTGAAGAAGGTCCCAGGCGACGGCCGATTCGAGAGACCCAGTACTTC CASSEEGPRRRPIRETQYF
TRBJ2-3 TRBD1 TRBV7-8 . TGTGCCAGCAGCACCCGGGACAGGCGTTCAGATACGCAGTATTTT CASSTRDRRSDTQYF
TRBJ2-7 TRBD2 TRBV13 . TGTGCCAGCAGCTTAACCACTAGCGGGGGTCTATCCTACGAGCAGTACTTC CASSLTTSGGLSYEQYF
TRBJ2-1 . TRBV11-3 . TGTGCCAGCAGCTCACACCCGAATGAGCAGTTCTTC CASSSHPNEQFF
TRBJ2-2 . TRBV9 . TGTGCCAGCAGCCCGCGACTAGTGGCGAACACCGGGGAGCTGTTTTTT CASSPRLVANTGELFF
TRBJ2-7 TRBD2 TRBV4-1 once TGCGCCAGCAAACCCGGACTAGCGGCTCCGACAGCTTACTTC CASKPGLAAPTAYF
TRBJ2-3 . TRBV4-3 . TGCGCCAGCAGCCACCTAAGGGCAGGGGCTGGGGATACGCAGTATTTT CASSHLRAGAGDTQYF
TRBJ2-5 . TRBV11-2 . TGTGCCAGCAGCTTGATCGACGGCCAAGAGACCCAGTACTTC CASSLIDGQETQYF
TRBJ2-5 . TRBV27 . TGTGCCAGCAGTCCCGGGACGGATTTTGAAGAGACCCAGTACTTC CASSPGTDFEETQYF
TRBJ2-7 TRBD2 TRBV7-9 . TGTGCCAGCAGCTTAGCTAGCGGGAGGGTGGACGAGCAGTACTTC CASSLASGRVDEQYF
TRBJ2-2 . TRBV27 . TGTGCCAGCACCGGGGACTTCACGAACACCGGGGAGCTGTTTTTT CASTGDFTNTGELFF
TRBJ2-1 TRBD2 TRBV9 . TGTGCCAGCAGCGTAGGTCTAGCGGGAGGGACACCAACCTACAATGAGCAGTTCTTC CASSVGLAGGTPTYNEQFF
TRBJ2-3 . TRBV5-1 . TGCGCCAGCAGCTTTCTTGCTACCGCAGGAGATACGCAGTATTTT CASSFLATAGDTQYF
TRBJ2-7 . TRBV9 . TGTGCCAGCAGCGGACGACGGGACGGGACAAACGAGCAGTACTTC CASSGRRDGTNEQYF
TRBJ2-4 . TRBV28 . TGTGCCAGCAGTTCCGACAGCGAAGTAGCCAAAAACATTCAGTACTTC CASSSDSEVAKNIQYF
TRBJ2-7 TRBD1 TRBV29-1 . TGCAGCGTCCAGACAGGGACGGTCTACGAGCAGTACTTC CSVQTGTVYEQYF